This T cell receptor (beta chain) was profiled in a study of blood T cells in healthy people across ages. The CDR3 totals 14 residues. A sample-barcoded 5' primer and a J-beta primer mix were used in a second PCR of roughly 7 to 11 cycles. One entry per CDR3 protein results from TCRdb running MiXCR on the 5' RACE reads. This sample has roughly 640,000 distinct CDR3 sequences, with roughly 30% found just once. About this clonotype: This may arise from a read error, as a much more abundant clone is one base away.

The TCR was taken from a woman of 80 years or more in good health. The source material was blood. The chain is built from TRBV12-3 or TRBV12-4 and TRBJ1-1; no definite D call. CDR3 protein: CASAAGIKNTEVFF. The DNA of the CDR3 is TGTGCCAGCGCCGCCGGGATAAAGAACACTGAAGTTTTCTTT.